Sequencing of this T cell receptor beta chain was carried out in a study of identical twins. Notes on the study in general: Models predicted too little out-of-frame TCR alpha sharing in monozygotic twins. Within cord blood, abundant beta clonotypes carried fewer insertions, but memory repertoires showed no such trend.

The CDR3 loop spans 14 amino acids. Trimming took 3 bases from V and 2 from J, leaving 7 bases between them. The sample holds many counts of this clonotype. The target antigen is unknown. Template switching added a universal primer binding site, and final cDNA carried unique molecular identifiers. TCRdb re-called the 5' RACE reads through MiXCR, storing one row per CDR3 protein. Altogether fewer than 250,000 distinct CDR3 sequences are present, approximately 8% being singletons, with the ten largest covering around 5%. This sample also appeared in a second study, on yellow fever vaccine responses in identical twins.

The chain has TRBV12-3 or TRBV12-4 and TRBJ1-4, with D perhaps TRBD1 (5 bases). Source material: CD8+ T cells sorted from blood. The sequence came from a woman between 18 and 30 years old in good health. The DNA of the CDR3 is TGTGCCAGCAGTTTTTGGGGGACTAATGAAAAACTGTTTTTT. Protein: CASSFWGTNEKLFF.